This TCR beta chain was found in a study of radiotherapy plus CTLA-4 blockade in lung cancer. For the study at large: Among enrolled patients, over 15% responded and 31% achieved disease control.

Sequencing was performed with immunoSEQ multiplex PCR; in TCRdb, only in-frame clones are kept and a portion is missing. The table lists roughly 130,000 clones, more than 80% of them singletons. Study outcomes and limitations: After radiotherapy and ipilimumab, tumor-derived clones expanded in peripheral blood.

Trimming took 4 bases from V and 6 from J; bases not matched to a gene: 14. The CDR3 runs to 17 residues. CDR1 and CDR2 (germline): SGHAT, FQNNGV. Focal radiation with ipilimumab CTLA-4 blockade was given to patients with chemo-refractory metastatic non-small-cell lung cancer. Comment on this clone: The antigen is unknown.

The TCR originated in a human donor with non-small cell lung cancer that progressed on radiotherapy plus ipilimumab. This chain joins TRBV11-2 and TRBJ2-3; the match to TRBD2 covers 9 bases. Here the sequenced sample was peripheral blood, taken from a patient treated with radiotherapy plus ipilimumab. The CDR3 sequence is CASSSYSSSGTADTQYF. Here the CDR3 DNA reads TGTGCCAGCAGCTCCTATTCCTCTAGCGGGACCGCGGATACGCAGTATTTT.